This TCR beta chain was sequenced for a study of T-cell reconstitution after alpha-beta-depleted transplantation in children (dated by TCRdb to about 2016). Regarding the research as a whole: Using TCR repertoire profiling, the study followed T-cell immune reconstitution in a quantitative way in children after TCRalphabeta/CD19-depleted allogeneic hematopoietic cell transplantation. General findings and caveats noted by the study authors: Hyperexpanded clone frequencies declined over subsequent months; after one year, T-cell counts and TCRbeta diversity were mostly attributed to newly produced T cells. The apparently early alphabetaT-cell count recovery about two months after transplant was reportedly dependent on only several hundred rapidly expanded clones derived from non-depleted graft cells. In some patients, the high TCRbeta diversity seen at day 60 was put down to recipient T cells and intrathymic progenitors that had survived conditioning.

CDR1 and CDR2, per the germline V gene (reference sequence), are DFQATT and SNEGSKA. From the cysteine up to the phenylalanine, the CDR3 has a length of 15 residues. This entry keeps only the CDR3 DNA: 45 bases, framed from base 1. V loses 6 bases, J loses 2 bases, and the germline ends lie 17 bases apart. The receptor library was made with PCR. Sequencing relied on an Illumina HiSeq 2500. Molecular barcoding was employed in the preparation of TCR libraries, with unique molecular identifiers being used to normalize TCRbeta repertoire quantification. The public reads were run again by TCRdb, first through fastp at Q25 and then through MiXCR, and only productive beta chains were kept. Every CDR3 protein is listed once, alongside the most common genes and DNA of its rows. In this sample the table shows around 300,000 distinct CDR3 sequences, around a tenth of which occur a single time. Of the sample, about 8% is held by the ten largest clones.

Reading the label with the study, this specimen's treatment or condition is: allogeneic hematopoietic cell transplantation with graft depleted of TCRalphabeta T cells and CD19 B cells. The transplant recipients were children given TCRalphabeta/CD19-depleted allogeneic hematopoietic cell grafts. This clonotype was seen ten or more times. This receptor's antigen is unknown. Base quality data are lacking; no much larger clone is found one base away. The receptor comes from a boy younger than two with acute myeloid leukemia, due to receive a stem cell transplant. The material was PBMCs, obtained before TCRalphabeta/CD19-depleted stem cell transplant. The rearranged segments are TRBV20-1 and TRBJ1-5; a tentative D call is TRBD1 (5 bases match). The CDR3 region reads CSAEDGGHGNQPQHF. The DNA sequence is TGCAGTGCGGAGGATGGGGGTCACGGCAATCAGCCCCAGCATTTT.